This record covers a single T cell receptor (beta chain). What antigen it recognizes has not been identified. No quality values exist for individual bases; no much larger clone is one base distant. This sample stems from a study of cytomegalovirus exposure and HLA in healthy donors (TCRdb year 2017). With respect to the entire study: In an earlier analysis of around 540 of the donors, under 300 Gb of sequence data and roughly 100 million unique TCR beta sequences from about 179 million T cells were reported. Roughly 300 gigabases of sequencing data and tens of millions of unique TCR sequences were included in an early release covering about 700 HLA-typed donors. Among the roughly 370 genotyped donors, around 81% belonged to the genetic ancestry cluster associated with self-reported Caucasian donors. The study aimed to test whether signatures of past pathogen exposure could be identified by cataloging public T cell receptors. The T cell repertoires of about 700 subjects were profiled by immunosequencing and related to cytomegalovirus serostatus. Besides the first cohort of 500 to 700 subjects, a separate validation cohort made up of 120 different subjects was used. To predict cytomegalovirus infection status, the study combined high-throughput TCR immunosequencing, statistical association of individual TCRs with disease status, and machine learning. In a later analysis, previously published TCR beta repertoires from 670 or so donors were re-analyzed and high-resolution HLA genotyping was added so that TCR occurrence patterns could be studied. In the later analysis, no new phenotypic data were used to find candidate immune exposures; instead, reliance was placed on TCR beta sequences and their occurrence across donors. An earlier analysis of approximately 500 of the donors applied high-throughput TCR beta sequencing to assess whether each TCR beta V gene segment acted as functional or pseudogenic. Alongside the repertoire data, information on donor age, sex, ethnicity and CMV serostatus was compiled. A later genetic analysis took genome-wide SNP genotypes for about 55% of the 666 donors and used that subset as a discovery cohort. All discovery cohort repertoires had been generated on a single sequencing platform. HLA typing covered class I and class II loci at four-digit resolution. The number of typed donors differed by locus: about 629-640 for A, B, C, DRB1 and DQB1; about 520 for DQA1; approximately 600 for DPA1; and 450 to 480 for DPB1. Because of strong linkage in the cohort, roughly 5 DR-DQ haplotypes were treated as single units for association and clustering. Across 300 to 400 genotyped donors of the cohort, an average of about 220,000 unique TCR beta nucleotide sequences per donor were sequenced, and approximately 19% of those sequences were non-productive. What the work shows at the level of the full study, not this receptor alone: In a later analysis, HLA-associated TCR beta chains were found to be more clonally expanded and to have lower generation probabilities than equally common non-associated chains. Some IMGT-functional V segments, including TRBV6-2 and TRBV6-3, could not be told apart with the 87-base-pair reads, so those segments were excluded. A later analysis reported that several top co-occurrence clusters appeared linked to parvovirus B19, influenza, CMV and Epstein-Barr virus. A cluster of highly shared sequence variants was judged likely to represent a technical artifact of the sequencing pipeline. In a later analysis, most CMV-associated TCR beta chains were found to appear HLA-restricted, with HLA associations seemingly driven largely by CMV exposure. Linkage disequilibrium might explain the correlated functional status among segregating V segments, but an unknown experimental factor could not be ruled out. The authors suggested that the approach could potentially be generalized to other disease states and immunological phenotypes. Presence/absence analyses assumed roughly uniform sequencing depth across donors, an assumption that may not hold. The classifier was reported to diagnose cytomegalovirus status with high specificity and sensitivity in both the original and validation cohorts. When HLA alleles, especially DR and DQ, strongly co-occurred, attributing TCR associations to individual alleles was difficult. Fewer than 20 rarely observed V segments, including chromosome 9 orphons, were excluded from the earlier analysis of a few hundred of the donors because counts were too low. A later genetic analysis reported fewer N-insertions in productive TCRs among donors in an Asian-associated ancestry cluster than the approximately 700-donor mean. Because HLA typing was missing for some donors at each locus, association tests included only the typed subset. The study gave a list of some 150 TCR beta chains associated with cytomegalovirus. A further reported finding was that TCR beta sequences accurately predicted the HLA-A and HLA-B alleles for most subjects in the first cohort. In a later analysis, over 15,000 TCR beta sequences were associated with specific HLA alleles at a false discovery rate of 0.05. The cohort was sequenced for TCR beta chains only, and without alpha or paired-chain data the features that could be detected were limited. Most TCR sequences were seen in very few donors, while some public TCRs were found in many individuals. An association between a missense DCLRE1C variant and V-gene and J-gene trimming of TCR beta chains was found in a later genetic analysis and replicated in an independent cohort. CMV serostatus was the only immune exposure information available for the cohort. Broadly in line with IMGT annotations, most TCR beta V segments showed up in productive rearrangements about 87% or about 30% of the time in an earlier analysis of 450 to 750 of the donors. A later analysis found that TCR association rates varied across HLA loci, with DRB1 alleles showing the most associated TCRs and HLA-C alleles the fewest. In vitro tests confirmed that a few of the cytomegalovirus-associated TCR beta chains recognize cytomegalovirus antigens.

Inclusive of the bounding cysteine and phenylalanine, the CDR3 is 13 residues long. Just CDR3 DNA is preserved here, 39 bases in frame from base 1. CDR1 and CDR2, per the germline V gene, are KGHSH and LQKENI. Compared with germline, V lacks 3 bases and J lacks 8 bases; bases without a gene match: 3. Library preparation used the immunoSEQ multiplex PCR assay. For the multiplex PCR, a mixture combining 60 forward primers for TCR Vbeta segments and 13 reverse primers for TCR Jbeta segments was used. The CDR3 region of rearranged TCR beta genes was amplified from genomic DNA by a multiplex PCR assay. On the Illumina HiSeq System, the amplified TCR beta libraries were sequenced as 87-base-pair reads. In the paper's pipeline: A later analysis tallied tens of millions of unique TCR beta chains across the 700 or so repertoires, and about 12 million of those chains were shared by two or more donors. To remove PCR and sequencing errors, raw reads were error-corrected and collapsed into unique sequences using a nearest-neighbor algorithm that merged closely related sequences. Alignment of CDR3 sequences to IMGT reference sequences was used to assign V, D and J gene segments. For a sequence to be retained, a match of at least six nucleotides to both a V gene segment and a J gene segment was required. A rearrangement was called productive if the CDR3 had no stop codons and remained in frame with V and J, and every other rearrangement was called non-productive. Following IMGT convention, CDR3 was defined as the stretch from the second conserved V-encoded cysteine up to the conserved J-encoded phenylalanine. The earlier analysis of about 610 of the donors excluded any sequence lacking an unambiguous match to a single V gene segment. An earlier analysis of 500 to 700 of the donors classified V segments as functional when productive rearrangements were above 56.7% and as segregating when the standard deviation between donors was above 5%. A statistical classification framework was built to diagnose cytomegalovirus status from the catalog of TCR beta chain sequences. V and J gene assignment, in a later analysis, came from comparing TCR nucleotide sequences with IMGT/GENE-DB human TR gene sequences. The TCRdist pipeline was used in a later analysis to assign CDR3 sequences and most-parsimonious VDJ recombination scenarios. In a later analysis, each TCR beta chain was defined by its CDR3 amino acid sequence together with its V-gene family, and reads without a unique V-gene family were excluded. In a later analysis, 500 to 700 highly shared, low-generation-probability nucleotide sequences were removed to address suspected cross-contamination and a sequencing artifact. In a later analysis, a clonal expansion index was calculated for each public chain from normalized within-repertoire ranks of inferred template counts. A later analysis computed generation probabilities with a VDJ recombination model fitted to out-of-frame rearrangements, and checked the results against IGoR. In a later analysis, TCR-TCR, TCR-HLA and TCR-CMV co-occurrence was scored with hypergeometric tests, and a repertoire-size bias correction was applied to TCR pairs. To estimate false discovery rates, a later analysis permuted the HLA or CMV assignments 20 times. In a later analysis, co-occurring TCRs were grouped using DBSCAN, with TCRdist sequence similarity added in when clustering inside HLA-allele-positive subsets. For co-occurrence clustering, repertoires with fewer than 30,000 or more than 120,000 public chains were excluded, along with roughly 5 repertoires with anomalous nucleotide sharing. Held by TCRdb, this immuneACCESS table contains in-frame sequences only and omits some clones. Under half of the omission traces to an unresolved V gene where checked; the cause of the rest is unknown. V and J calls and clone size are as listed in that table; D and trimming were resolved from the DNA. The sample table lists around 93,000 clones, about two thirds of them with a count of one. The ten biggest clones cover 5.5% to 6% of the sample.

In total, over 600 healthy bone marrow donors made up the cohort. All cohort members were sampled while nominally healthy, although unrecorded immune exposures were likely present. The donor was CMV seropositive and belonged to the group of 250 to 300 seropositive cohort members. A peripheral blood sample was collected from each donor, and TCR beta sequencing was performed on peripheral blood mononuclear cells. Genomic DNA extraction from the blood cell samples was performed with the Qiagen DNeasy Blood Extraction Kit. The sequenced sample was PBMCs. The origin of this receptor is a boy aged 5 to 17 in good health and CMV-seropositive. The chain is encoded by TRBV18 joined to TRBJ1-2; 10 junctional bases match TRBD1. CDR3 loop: CASSPGQGYGYTF. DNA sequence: TGTGCCAGCTCACCGGGACAGGGGTACGGCTACACCTTC.